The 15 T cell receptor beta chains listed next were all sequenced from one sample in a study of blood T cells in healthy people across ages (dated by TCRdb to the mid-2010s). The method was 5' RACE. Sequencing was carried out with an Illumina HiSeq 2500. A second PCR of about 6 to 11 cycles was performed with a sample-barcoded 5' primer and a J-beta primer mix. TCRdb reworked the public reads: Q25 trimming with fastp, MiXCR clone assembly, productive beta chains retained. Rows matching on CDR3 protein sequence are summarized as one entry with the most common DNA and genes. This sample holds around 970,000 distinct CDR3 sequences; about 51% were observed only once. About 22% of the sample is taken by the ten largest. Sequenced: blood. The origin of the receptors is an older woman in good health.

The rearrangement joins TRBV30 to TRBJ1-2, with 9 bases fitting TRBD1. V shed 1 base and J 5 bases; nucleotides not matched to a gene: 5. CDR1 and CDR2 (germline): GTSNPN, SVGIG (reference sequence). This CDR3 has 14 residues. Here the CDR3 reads CAWSEGQGKYGYTF. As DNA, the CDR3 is TGTGCCTGGAGTGAAGGACAGGGGAAGTATGGCTACACCTTC.

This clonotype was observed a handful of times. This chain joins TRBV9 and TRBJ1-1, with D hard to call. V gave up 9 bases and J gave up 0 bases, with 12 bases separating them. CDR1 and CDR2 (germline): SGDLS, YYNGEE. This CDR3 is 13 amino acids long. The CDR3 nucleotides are TGTGCCACCCAACGAGTGATGAACACTGAAGCTTTCTTT. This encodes CATQRVMNTEAFF.

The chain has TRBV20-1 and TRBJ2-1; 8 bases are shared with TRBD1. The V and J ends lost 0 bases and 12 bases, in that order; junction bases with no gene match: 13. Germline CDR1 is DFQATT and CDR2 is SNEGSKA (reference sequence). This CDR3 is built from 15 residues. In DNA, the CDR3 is TGCAGTGCTAGAGATTGGGGTGGACAGGGTAAAGGGCAGTTCTTC. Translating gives CSARDWGGQGKGQFF.

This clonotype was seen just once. CDR3 coding DNA: TGCGCCAGCAGCTTGGCAAAAGCTACGAGCACCTACGAGCAGTACTTC. The encoded protein is CASSLAKATSTYEQYF. The rearrangement joins TRBV5-1 to TRBJ2-7; D not certain. The V and J ends lost 0 bases and 2 bases respectively, with 15 bases between them. CDR1 is SGHRS, CDR2 YFSETQ, per germline. The CDR3 sequence is 16 residues long.

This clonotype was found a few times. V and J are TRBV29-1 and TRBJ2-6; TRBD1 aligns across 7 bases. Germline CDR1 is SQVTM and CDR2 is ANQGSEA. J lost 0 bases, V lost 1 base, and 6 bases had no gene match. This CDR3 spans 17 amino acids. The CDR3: CSVEVDGQASGANVLTF. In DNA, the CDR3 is TGCAGCGTTGAAGTTGACGGACAGGCCTCTGGGGCCAACGTCCTGACTTTC.

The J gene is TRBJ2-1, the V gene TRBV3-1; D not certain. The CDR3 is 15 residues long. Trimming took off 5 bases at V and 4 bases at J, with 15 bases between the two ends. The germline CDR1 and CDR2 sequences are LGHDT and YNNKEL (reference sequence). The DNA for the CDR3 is TGTGCCAGCAGCGTCCTGCATAGATCTTACAATGAGCAGTTCTTC. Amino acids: CASSVLHRSYNEQFF.

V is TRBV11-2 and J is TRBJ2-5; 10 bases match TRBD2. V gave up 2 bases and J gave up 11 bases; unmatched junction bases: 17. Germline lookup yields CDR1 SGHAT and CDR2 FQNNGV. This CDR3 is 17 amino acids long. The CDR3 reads CASSLTSGKPRYNEQYF. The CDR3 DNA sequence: TGTGCCAGCAGCTTAACTAGCGGGAAACCCAGGTACAATGAGCAGTACTTC.

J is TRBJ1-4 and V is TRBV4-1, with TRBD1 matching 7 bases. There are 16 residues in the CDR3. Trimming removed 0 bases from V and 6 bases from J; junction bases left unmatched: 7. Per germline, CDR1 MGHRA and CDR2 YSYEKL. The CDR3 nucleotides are TGCGCCAGCAGCCAAGAGGGGAACAGGGGTTATGAAAAACTGTTTTTT. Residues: CASSQEGNRGYEKLFF.

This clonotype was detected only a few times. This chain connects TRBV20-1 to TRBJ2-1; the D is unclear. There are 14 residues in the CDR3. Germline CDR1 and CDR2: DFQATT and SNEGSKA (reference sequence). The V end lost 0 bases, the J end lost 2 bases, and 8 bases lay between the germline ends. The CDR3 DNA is TGCAGTGCTAGAGATCAGTTACCCTACAATGAGCAGTTCTTC. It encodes CSARDQLPYNEQFF.

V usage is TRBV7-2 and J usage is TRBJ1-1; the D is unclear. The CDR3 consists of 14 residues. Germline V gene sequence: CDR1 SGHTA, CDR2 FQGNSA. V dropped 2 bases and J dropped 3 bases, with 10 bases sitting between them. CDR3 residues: CASSLPGRHTEAFF. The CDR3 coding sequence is TGTGCCAGCAGCTTACCGGGCAGACACACTGAAGCTTTCTTT. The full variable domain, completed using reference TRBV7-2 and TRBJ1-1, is GAGVSQSPSNKVTEKGKDVELRCDPISGHTALYWYRQSLGQGLEFLIYFQGNSAPDKSGLPSDRFSAERTGGSVSTLTIQRTQQEDSAVYLCASSLPGRHTEAFFGQGTRLTVV.

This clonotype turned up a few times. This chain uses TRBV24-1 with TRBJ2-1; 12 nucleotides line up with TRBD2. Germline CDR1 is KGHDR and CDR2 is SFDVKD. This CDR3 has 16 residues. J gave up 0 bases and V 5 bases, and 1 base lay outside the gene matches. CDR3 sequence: CATSGTSGISYNEQFF. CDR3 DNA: TGTGCCACCAGTGGGACTAGCGGGATCTCCTACAATGAGCAGTTCTTC.

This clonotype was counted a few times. The DNA for the CDR3 is TGCGCCAGCAGTCCTACACCCAGCGGAGCGTCCTACGAGCAGTACTTC. As protein: CASSPTPSGASYEQYF. The chain has TRBV4-3 and TRBJ2-7; possibly TRBD2 for D (5 bases). The CDR3 is 16 amino acids. Looked up from germline, CDR1 is LGHNA and CDR2 is YSLEER. With 6 bases removed from V and 1 base from J, the gap between germline ends came to 19 bases.

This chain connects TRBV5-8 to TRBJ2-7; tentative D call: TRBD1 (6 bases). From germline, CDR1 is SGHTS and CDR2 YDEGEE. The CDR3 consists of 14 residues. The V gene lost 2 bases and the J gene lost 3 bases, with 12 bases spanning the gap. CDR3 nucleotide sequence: TGTGCCAGCAGCTTACCCTACAGGGTCTACGAGCAGTACTTC. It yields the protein CASSLPYRVYEQYF.

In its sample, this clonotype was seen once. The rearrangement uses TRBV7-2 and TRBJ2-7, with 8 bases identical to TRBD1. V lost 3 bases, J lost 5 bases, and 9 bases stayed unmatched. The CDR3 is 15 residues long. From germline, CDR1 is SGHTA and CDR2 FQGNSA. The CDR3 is CASSFSTGTGHEQYF. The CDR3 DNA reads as TGTGCCAGCAGCTTTAGTACCGGGACAGGCCACGAGCAGTACTTC.

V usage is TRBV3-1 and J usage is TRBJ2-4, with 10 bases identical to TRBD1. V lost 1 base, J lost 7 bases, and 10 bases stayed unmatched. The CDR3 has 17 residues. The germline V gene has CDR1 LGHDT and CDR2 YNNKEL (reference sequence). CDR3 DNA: TGTGCCAGCAGCCAAGGCCCGGGACAGGGGCTTAGGAACATTCAGTACTTC. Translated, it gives CASSQGPGQGLRNIQYF.